The entry below gives a single T cell receptor beta chain sequence along with its context. Its antigen is unknown. Just one base apart from a much larger clone, this may be a read error. Individuals selected for sequencing had exhibited CD8+CD57+ cell expansion on flow cytometry. Genomic DNA, serving as template, underwent TCR beta VDJ and CDR3 profiling. TCRdb reprocessed the reads with MiXCR, giving one entry per CDR3 protein. The profile shows 120,000 or so distinct CDR3 sequences, over 30% of them singletons. The entry originates in a study of CD8+CD57+ T cells in acquired aplastic anemia. Overall study context: Sorted CD4+ and CD8+ cells gave a mean 3.2 ug DNA, range roughly 0.19 to 27.4 ug.

Study-level points and caveats: In common between the patients and the controls were around 29 CD8+ CDR3 sequences.

Sequenced material: sorted CD4+, CD8+, or CD8+CD57+ T cells (not recorded which) from PBMCs. The TCR sequence derives from a human donor with aplastic anemia.

CDR3 in DNA: TGCAGTGCTAGGGGTGACAGCACCTCCTACAATGAGCAGTACTTC. Protein sequence: CSARGDSTSYNEQYF. This rearrangement joins TRBV20-1 to TRBJ2-1; TRBD1 is a possible D gene (5 bases). The J call may be wrong; the DNA end is better matched by TRBJ2-7. CDR1 and CDR2 (germline): DFQATT, SNEGSKA (reference sequence). CDR3 length: 15 amino acids.